One sample yielded the 32 T cell receptor beta chains listed below, sequenced in a study of PD-L1 blockade in urothelial cancer (dated by TCRdb to about 2017). The method behind the library was the immunoSEQ multiplex PCR assay. Imported from immuneACCESS, the table was reduced by TCRdb to in-frame sequences with V and J called. These copies leave out some clones; in studies compared against another copy, an unresolved V gene accounts for under half, and the cause of the remainder is not known. The sample data list over 50,000 clones, and about 86% of these were observed just once. The ten largest clones represent roughly 2.9% of the sample. The sequences come from PBMCs, collected around atezolizumab (anti-PD-L1) treatment. These receptors were taken from a man between 45 and 60 years old with urothelial cancer.

V gene TRBV9 combines with J gene TRBJ1-1, with D uncertain. The CDR3 loop spans 14 amino acids. The V end was cut by 0 bases, the J end by 4 bases, with 10 bases between. CDR1 SGDLS and CDR2 YYNGEE come from the germline V gene. The CDR3 protein is CASSVGPEGTEAFF. Here the CDR3 DNA reads TGTGCCAGCAGCGTAGGTCCGGAGGGCACTGAAGCTTTCTTT. The full variable domain, with the rest looked up from reference TRBV9 and TRBJ1-1, is DSGVTQTPKHLITATGQRVTLRCSPRSGDLSVYWYQQSLDQGLQFLIQYYNGEERAKGNILERFSAQQFPDLHSELNLSSLELGDSALYFCASSVGPEGTEAFFGQGTRLTVV.

The chain employs TRBV6-1 and TRBJ2-7; 7 bases agree with TRBD1. The CDR3 sequence is 15 residues long. V lost 6 bases to trimming and J lost 7 bases; unmatched junction nucleotides: 15. Looked up from germline, CDR1 is MNHNS and CDR2 is SASEGT. This chain's CDR3 is CASRPQGTDDREQYF. The CDR3 coding sequence is TGTGCCAGCAGACCCCAAGGGACAGACGACCGGGAGCAGTACTTC.

V and J are TRBV5-4 and TRBJ2-5; weak D call: TRBD1 (6 bases). The CDR3 runs to 14 residues. Germline V CDR1 and CDR2: SGHNT, YYREEE (reference sequence). Deletions cut 2 bases from V and 5 bases from J, with 13 bases between. CDR3 region: CASSFEVQGETQYF. The CDR3 DNA sequence: TGTGCCAGCAGCTTCGAGGTTCAGGGGGAGACCCAGTACTTC.

The chain joins TRBV18 to TRBJ2-2; 8 bases line up with TRBD1. CDR1 is KGHSH and CDR2 is LQKENI in the germline V gene. The CDR3 spans 19 residues. Trimming at V came to 3 bases and at J to 2 bases, leaving 14 bases not matched to a gene. Here the CDR3 reads CASSPTWQGASGNTGELFF. For the CDR3, the DNA is TGTGCCAGCTCACCTACTTGGCAGGGGGCGAGTGGAAACACCGGGGAGCTGTTTTTT. Drawing the rest from reference TRBV18 and TRBJ2-2, the complete variable domain is NAGVMQNPRHLVRRRGQEARLRCSPMKGHSHVYWYRQLPEEGLKFMVYLQKENIIDESGMPKERFSAEFPKEGPSILRIQQVVRGDSAAYFCASSPTWQGASGNTGELFFGEGSRLTVL.

V gene TRBV11-1 combines with J gene TRBJ2-3, with TRBD2 matching 13 bases. CDR1 and CDR2 from the germline V gene are SGHAT and FQDESV (reference sequence). Trimming took 3 bases from V and 0 from J; bases not matched to a gene: 6. The CDR3 is made up of 18 amino acids. CDR3 amino acids: CASSFGGTSGTSTDTQYF. The CDR3 region has the DNA TGTGCCAGCAGCTTCGGAGGGACTAGCGGGACTAGCACAGATACGCAGTATTTT.

V gene TRBV5-6 combines with J gene TRBJ2-3; tentatively, D is TRBD2 (6 bases). CDR1 SGHDT and CDR2 YYEEEE come from the germline V gene. The CDR3 is made up of 14 amino acids. CDR3 sequence (DNA): TGTGCAACGGCACTAGCCGGAACCGCAGATACGCAGTATTTT. Protein: CATALAGTADTQYF.

The chain is built from TRBV27 and TRBJ1-5, with D perhaps matching TRBD1 (5 bases). Germline loops: CDR1 MNHEY, CDR2 SMNVEV (reference sequence). V was trimmed by 8 bases and J by 5 bases, leaving 19 bases between them. The CDR3 sequence is 15 residues long. The chain's CDR3 is CASRKAGQGYQPQHF. The CDR3 coding sequence is TGTGCCAGCCGAAAGGCGGGGCAGGGTTATCAGCCCCAGCATTTT.

This chain joins TRBV6-1 and TRBJ2-7, with a possible D match to TRBD1 (5 bases). V lost 4 bases, J lost 9 bases, and 16 bases lay in between. The CDR3 has 13 amino acids. Germline-derived CDR1 and CDR2 are MNHNS and SASEGT. For the CDR3, the DNA is TGTGCCAGCAGTGTCACTCGACAGATCGGGCAGTACTTC. As protein: CASSVTRQIGQYF.

The J gene is TRBJ2-3, the V gene TRBV18; D is possibly TRBD1 (5 bases). With 0 bases removed from V and 0 bases from J, the gap between germline ends came to 7 bases. The CDR3 sequence is 15 residues long. Germline-derived CDR1 and CDR2 are KGHSH and LQKENI. CDR3 region: CASSPPGVSTDTQYF. As DNA, the CDR3 is TGTGCCAGCTCACCACCAGGGGTGAGCACAGATACGCAGTATTTT.

In DNA, the CDR3 is TGTGCCAGCAGTCCCCCTCAGATCACCGGGGAGCTGTTTTTT. This encodes CASSPPQITGELFF. The chain recombines TRBV28 with TRBJ2-2, with unresolved D. Germline V gives CDR1 MDHEN, CDR2 SYDVKM. V was clipped by 5 bases and J by 4 bases, with 11 bases between them. CDR3 length: 14 amino acids.

This rearrangement joins TRBV30 to TRBJ2-6, with 9 nucleotides matching TRBD2. J gave up 2 bases and V 0 bases, and 8 bases lay outside the gene matches. Germline values: CDR1 GTSNPN, CDR2 SVGIG (reference sequence). CDR3 size: 18 residues. The CDR3 sequence is CAWSVRRLAVAGANVLTF. Written as DNA, the CDR3 is TGTGCCTGGAGTGTACGAAGACTAGCGGTCGCTGGGGCCAACGTCCTGACTTTC.

The chain links TRBV7-9 to TRBJ2-1; possibly TRBD2 for D (5 bases). CDR1 and CDR2 from the germline V gene are SEHNR and FQNEAQ (reference sequence). The CDR3 is 15 amino acids. Trimming took 5 bases from V and 6 from J, leaving 17 bases between them. CDR3 loop: CASSARGSSGNEQFF. DNA of the CDR3: TGTGCCAGCAGCGCAAGAGGGAGCTCGGGCAATGAGCAGTTCTTC.

The chain is built from TRBV28 and TRBJ2-7; possibly TRBD1 for D (5 bases). V was shortened by 0 bases and J by 4 bases, with 10 bases between the two germline ends. Germline lookup yields CDR1 MDHEN and CDR2 SYDVKM. This CDR3 is built from 14 residues. The DNA for the CDR3 is TGTGCCAGCAGTTTATGGGGGCCCCCTTACGAGCAGTACTTC. Translated, it gives CASSLWGPPYEQYF.

This chain uses TRBV4-1 with TRBJ1-4; tentative D call: TRBD1 (5 bases). This CDR3 region has 15 residues. CDR1 is MGHRA and CDR2 is YSYEKL in the germline V gene. V lost 0 bases to trimming and J lost 7 bases, with 12 bases between them. CDR3 residues: CASSQEFQGGEKLFF. DNA for the CDR3: TGCGCCAGCAGCCAAGAATTCCAGGGCGGTGAAAAACTGTTTTTT.

This clone was recorded only once. The gene calls are TRBV5-4 and TRBJ2-7; 7 nucleotides line up with TRBD2. CDR1 SGHNT and CDR2 YYREEE come from the germline V gene (reference sequence). The CDR3 has 15 residues. The V gene end was trimmed by 0 bases and the J gene end by 2 bases; junction bases not matched to a gene: 5. CDR3 protein: CASSLAAGEAYEQYF. For the CDR3, the DNA is TGTGCCAGCAGCTTGGCCGCGGGAGAGGCCTACGAGCAGTACTTC.

In nucleotides, the CDR3 is TGTGCCAGCAGGAACGGGAAGACTTCCTACGAGGCCCAGCATTTT. This sequence encodes CASRNGKTSYEAQHF. The V call is TRBV5-8, the J call TRBJ1-5, with no clear D. CDR3 length: 15 amino acids. From germline, CDR1 is SGHTS and CDR2 YDEGEE. Trimming pared 5 bases from V and 11 bases from J, leaving 23 bases between.

The CDR3 sequence is CAIRAQGPGELFF. CDR3 nucleotide sequence: TGTGCCATCAGGGCGCAGGGGCCCGGGGAGCTGTTTTTT. The chain recombines TRBV10-3 with TRBJ2-2; a weak D match, TRBD1 (6 bases). The V end lost 6 bases, the J end lost 6 bases, and 11 bases lay between the germline ends. Per germline, CDR1 ENHRY and CDR2 SYGVKD. The CDR3 extends over 13 amino acids.

The gene calls are TRBV4-2 and TRBJ2-7; 8 nucleotides agree with TRBD2. V lost 3 bases to trimming and J lost 0 bases; unmatched junction nucleotides: 7. CDR1 is LGHNA, CDR2 YNFKEQ, per germline. The CDR3 length is 16 residues. In nucleotides, the CDR3 is TGTGCCAGCAGCCACGCGGGGGGCGGCCTCTCCTACGAGCAGTACTTC. This sequence encodes CASSHAGGGLSYEQYF.

The chain is built from TRBV11-3 and TRBJ2-1; no clear D. V lost 1 base to trimming and J lost 4 bases, with 5 bases between them. This CDR3 comprises 13 residues. Germline assignment: CDR1 SGHNT and CDR2 YENEEA. CDR3 in DNA: TGTGCCAGCAGCTTAGTTGCGTACAATGAGCAGTTCTTC. Translated: CASSLVAYNEQFF.

Worth noting for this clone: Mismatch with germline at one junction end may stem from a read error. The rearrangement links TRBV11-1 to TRBJ2-7, with D perhaps matching TRBD1 (8 bases). The CDR3 has 15 residues. The germline gives CDR1 SGHAT, CDR2 FQDESV (reference sequence). The CDR3 spells CASSLAPTGDYKQYF. The CDR3 DNA reads TGTGCCAGCAGCTTAGCCCCGACAGGGGACTACAAGCAGTACTTC.

This chain joins TRBV6-5 and TRBJ2-1, with D perhaps matching TRBD2 (5 bases). Germline CDR1 MNHEY, CDR2 SVGAGI. The CDR3 has 15 residues. Trimming took 0 bases from V and 9 from J, leaving 15 bases between them. The CDR3 here is CASSYSVSGRSEQFF. The CDR3 bases are TGTGCCAGCAGTTACTCTGTGAGCGGAAGGAGTGAGCAGTTCTTC.

This chain links TRBV10-1 with TRBJ2-1; 13 positions agree with TRBD2. V dropped 4 bases and J dropped 9; count of bases not matched to a gene: 9. CDR3 length: 16 amino acids. The germline gives CDR1 WNHNN, CDR2 SYGVQD (reference sequence). In DNA, the CDR3 is TGCGCCAGCAGTGCTAGCACTAGCGGGAGGGCCGGTGAGCAGTTCTTC. Translation: CASSASTSGRAGEQFF.

The V call is TRBV5-1, the J call TRBJ2-5; 11 positions agree with TRBD2. The CDR3 has 15 amino acids. Germline V CDR1 and CDR2: SGHRS, YFSETQ. V lost 4 bases to trimming and J lost 5 bases; unmatched junction nucleotides: 7. The CDR3 bases are TGCGCCAGCAGCGCACTAGCGGGAGTCTGGGAGACCCAGTACTTC. Translated: CASSALAGVWETQYF.

The CDR3 sequence: CSPDRDRGYEQYF. As DNA, the CDR3 is TGCAGCCCCGACCGGGACAGGGGCTACGAGCAGTACTTC. The rearrangement joins TRBV29-1 to TRBJ2-7; 10 nucleotides align to TRBD1. Germline V gene data show CDR1 as SQVTM and CDR2 as ANQGSEA. Trimming removed 8 bases from V and 3 bases from J; junction bases left unmatched: 7. There are 13 residues in the CDR3.

The chain couples TRBV4-1 to TRBJ2-7; 10 bases fit TRBD1. The CDR3 spans 16 residues. V was pared by 1 base and J by 4 bases, with 7 bases of the junction left unmatched. Germline CDR1 is MGHRA and CDR2 is YSYEKL. CDR3 loop: CASSQAPGQGLYEQYF. As DNA, the CDR3 is TGCGCCAGCAGCCAAGCACCGGGACAGGGGTTGTACGAGCAGTACTTC.

This clone was observed a single time. This chain links TRBV23-1 with TRBJ1-5; a weak D match, TRBD1 (5 bases). TRBV23-1 is an open reading frame whose function is uncertain. This CDR3 is 12 amino acids long. CDR3 amino acids: CTKVGGNQPQHF. Here the CDR3 DNA reads TGCACAAAAGTGGGGGGGAATCAGCCCCAGCATTTT.

The chain couples TRBV5-6 to TRBJ1-5; maybe TRBD1 (6 bases). The CDR3 covers 16 residues. Trimming shortened V by 2 bases and J by 5 bases, and 17 bases separated the two germline ends. Germline lookup yields CDR1 SGHDT and CDR2 YYEEEE. The CDR3 DNA reads TGTGCCAGCAGCTTCGGAGGGACGGGGGGCTATCAGCCCCAGCATTTT. Its translation: CASSFGGTGGYQPQHF.

The chain couples TRBV28 to TRBJ2-7, with TRBD1 matching over 7 bases. V lost 5 bases, J lost 12 bases, and 16 bases stayed unmatched. CDR3 size: 14 residues. CDR1 is MDHEN and CDR2 is SYDVKM in the germline V gene. The CDR3 here is CASSPSGQHPARYF. The CDR3 nucleotides read TGTGCCAGCAGTCCCTCGGGACAGCACCCCGCGCGGTACTTC.

The CDR3 coding sequence is TGTGCCAGCAGAAACAGGGGCAATGAGCAGTTCTTC. This translates into CASRNRGNEQFF. The chain employs TRBV5-8 and TRBJ2-1, with 7 nucleotides matching TRBD1. The germline V gene has CDR1 SGHTS and CDR2 YDEGEE. The CDR3 runs 12 residues. Trimming cost V 5 bases and J 6 bases; bases outside gene matches: 2.

V and J are TRBV7-9 and TRBJ1-1, with TRBD1 matching over 7 bases. J lost 2 bases, V lost 1 base, and 4 bases had no gene match. In germline, CDR1 is SEHNR, CDR2 FQNEAQ (reference sequence). The CDR3 totals 15 residues. The CDR3 spells CASSLGDRDNTEAFF. As DNA, the CDR3 is TGTGCCAGCAGCTTAGGAGACAGGGATAACACTGAAGCTTTCTTT.

The gene calls are TRBV11-3 and TRBJ2-1; 10 bases line up with TRBD2. Per the germline V gene, CDR1 is SGHNT and CDR2 is YENEEA. The V gene end was trimmed by 4 bases and the J gene end by 4 bases; junction bases not matched to a gene: 1. The CDR3 extends over 14 amino acids. As DNA, the CDR3 is TGTGCCAGCAGCTCACTAGCGGGATACAATGAGCAGTTCTTC. Protein sequence: CASSSLAGYNEQFF.

This clone is a singleton in its sample. The chain couples TRBV28 to TRBJ1-3, with D perhaps matching TRBD1 (5 bases). This CDR3 spans 16 amino acids. V was pared by 2 bases and J by 0 bases, with 11 bases between. From germline, CDR1 is MDHEN and CDR2 SYDVKM. The CDR3 reads CASSLSGQGSGNTIYF. In DNA, the CDR3 is TGTGCCAGCAGTTTAAGTGGGCAGGGCTCTGGAAACACCATATATTTT.